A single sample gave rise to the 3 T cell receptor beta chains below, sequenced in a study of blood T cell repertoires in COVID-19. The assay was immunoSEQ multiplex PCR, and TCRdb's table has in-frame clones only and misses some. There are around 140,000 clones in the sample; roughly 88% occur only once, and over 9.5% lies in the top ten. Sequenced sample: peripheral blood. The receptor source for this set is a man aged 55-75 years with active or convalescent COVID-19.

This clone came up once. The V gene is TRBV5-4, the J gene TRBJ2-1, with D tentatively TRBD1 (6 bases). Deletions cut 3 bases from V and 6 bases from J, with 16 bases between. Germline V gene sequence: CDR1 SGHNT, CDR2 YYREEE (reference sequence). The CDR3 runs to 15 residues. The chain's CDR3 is CASSWGQGIGNEQFF. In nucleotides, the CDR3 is TGTGCCAGCAGCTGGGGCCAGGGGATCGGCAATGAGCAGTTCTTC.

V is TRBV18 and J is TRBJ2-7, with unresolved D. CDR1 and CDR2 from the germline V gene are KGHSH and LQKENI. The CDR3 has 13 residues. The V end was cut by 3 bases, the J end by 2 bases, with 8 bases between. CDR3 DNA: TGTGCCAGCTCACCGTCACCTACCTACGAGCAGTACTTC. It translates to CASSPSPTYEQYF. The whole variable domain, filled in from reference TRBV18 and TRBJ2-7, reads NAGVMQNPRHLVRRRGQEARLRCSPMKGHSHVYWYRQLPEEGLKFMVYLQKENIIDESGMPKERFSAEFPKEGPSILRIQQVVRGDSAAYFCASSPSPTYEQYFGPGTRLTVT.

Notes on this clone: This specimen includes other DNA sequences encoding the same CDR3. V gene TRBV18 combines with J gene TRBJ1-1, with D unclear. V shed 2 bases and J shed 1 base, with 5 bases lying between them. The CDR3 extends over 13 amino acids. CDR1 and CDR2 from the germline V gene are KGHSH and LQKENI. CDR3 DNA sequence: TGTGCCAGCTCACCAGGGCAGAACACTGAAGCTTTCTTT. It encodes CASSPGQNTEAFF.